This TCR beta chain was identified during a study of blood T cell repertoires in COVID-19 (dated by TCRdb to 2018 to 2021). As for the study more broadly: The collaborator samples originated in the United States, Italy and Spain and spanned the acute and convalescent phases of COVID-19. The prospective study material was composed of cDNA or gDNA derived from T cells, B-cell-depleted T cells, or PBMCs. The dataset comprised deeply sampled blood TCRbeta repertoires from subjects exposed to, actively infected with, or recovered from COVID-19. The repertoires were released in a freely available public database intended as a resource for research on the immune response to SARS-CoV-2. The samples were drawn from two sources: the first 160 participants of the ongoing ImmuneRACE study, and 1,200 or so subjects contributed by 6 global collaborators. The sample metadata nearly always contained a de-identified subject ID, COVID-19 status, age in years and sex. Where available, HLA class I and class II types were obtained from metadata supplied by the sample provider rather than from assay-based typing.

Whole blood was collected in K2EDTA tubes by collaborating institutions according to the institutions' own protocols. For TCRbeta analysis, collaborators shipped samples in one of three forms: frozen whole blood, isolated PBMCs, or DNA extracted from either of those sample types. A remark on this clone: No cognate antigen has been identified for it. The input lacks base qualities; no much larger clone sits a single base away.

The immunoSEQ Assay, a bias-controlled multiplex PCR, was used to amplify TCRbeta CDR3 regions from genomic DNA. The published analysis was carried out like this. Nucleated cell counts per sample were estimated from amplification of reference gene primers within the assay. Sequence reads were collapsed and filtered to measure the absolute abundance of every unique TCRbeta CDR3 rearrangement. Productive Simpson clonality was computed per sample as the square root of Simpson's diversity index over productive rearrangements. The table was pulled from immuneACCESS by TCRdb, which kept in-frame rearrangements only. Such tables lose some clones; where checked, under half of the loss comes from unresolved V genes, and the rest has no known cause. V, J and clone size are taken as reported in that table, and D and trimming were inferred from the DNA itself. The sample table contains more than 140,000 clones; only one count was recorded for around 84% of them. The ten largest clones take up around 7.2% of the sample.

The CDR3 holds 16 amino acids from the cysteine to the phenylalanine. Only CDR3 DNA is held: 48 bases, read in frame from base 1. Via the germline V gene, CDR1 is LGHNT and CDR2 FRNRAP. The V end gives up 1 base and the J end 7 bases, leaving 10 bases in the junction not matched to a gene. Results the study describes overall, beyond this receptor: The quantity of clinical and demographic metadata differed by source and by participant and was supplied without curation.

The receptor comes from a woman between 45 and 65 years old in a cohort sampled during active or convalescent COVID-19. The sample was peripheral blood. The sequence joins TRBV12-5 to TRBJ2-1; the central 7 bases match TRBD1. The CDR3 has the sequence CASGLAVGTVPNEQFF. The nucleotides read TGTGCTAGTGGTTTGGCGGTCGGGACAGTCCCAAATGAGCAGTTCTTC.